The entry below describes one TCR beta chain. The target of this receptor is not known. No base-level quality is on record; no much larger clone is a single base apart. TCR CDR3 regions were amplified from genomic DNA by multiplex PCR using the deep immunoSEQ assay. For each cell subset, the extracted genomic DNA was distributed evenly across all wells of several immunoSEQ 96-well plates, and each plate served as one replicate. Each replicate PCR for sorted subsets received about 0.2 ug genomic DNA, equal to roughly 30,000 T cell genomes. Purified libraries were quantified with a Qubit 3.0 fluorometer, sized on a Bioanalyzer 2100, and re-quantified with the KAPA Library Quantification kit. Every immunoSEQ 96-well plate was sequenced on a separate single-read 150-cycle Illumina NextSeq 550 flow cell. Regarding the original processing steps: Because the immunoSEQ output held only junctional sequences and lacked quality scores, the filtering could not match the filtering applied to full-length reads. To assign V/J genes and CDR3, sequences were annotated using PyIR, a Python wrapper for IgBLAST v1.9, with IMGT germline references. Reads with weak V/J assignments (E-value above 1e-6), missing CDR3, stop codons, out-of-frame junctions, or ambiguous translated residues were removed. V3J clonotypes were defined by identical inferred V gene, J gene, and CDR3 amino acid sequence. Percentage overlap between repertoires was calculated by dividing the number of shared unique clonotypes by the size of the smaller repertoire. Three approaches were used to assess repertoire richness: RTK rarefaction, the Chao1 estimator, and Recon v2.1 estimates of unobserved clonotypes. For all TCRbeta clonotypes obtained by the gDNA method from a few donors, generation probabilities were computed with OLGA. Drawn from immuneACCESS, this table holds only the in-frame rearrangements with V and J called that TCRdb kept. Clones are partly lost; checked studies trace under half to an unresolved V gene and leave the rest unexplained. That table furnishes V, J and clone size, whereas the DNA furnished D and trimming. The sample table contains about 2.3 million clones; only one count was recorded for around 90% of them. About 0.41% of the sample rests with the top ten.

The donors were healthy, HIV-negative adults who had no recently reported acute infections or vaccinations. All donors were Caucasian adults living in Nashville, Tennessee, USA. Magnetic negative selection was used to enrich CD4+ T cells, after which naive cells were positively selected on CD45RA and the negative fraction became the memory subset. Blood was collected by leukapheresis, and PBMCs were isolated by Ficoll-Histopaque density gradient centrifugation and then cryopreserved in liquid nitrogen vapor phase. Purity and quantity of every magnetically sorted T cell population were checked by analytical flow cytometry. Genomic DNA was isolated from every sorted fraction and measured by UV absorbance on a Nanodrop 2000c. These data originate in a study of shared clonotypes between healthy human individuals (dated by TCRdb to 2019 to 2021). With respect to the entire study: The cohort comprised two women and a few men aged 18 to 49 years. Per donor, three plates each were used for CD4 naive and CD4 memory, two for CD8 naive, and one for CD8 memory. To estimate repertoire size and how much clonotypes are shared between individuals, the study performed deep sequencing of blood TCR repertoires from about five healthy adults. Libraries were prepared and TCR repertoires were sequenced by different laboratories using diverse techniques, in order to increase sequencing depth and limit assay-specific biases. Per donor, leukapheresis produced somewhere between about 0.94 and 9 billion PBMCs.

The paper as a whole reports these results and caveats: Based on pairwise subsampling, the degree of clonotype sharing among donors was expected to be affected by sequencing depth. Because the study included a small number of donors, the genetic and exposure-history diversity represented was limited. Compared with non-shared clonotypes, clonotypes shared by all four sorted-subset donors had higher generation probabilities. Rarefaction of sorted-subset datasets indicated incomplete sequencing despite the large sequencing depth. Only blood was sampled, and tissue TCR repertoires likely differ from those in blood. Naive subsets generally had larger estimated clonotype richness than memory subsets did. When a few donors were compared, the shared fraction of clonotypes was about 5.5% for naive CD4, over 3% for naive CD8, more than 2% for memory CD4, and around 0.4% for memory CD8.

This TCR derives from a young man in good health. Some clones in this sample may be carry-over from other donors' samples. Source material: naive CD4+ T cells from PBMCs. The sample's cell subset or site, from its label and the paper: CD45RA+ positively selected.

The nucleotides are TGTGCCAGCAGCTTGGCTAGCGGGAGGGCCTGGGTGGATACGCAGTATTTT. This encodes CASSLASGRAWVDTQYF. The chain is made from TRBV7-2 and TRBJ2-3, with 12 bases matching TRBD2. The germline V gene supplies CDR1 SGHTA and CDR2 FQGNSA. Germline trimming amounts to 3 bases on V and 6 bases on J, with 10 as the count of junction bases outside the gene matches. From the cysteine through the phenylalanine, the CDR3 covers 17 amino acids. The retained sequence is limited to the CDR3, 51 bases, with the frame set at the first base.